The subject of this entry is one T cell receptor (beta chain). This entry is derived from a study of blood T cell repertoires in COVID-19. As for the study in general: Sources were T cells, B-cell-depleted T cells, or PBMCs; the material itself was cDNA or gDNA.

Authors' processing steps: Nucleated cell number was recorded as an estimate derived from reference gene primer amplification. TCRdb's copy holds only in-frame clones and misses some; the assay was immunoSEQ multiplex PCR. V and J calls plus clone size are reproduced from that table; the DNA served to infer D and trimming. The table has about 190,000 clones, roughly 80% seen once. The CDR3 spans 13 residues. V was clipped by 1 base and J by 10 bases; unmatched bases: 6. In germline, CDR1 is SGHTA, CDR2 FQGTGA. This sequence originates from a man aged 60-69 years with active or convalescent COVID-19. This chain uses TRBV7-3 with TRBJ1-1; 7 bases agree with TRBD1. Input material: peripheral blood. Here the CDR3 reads CASSLNEGAGAFF. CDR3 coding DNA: TGTGCCAGCAGCTTAAACGAGGGGGCAGGAGCTTTCTTT. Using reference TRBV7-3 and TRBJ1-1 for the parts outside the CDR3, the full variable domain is GAGVSQTPSNKVTEKGKYVELRCDPISGHTALYWYRQSLGQGPEFLIYFQGTGAADDSGLPNDRFFAVRPEGSVSTLKIQRTERGDSAVYLCASSLNEGAGAFFGQGTRLTVV.